This is a list of T cell receptor beta chains from one sample in a study of blood T cell repertoires in COVID-19. Sequencing was performed with immunoSEQ multiplex PCR; in TCRdb, only in-frame clones are kept and a portion is missing. The top ten clones hold more than 1.5% of a sample with about 140,000 clones, approximately 80% of them seen once. Sequencing was carried out using peripheral blood. The receptors derive from a human donor in a cohort sampled during active COVID-19. CDR3s include the opening cysteine and the closing phenylalanine or tryptophan. The order of the fields is V gene, J gene, CDR3 protein.

v_call: TRBV13
j_call: TRBJ2-7
cdr3_aa: CASSSRTSSEWQYF

v_call: TRBV6-5
j_call: TRBJ1-4
cdr3_aa: CASLDRNNEKLFF

v_call: TRBV5-6
j_call: TRBJ2-7
cdr3_aa: CASSAGTSGTFSYEQYF

v_call: TRBV27
j_call: TRBJ2-7
cdr3_aa: CASSLRAYYEQYF

v_call: TRBV5-6
j_call: TRBJ2-2
cdr3_aa: CASSSLSGRGLGELFF

v_call: TRBV18
j_call: TRBJ2-7
cdr3_aa: CASSPTPPGSYEQYF

v_call: TRBV4-1
j_call: TRBJ2-3
cdr3_aa: CASSPLARSTDTQYF

v_call: TRBV5-6
j_call: TRBJ1-1
cdr3_aa: CASSSRRQGQVNTEAFF

v_call: TRBV28
j_call: TRBJ2-6
cdr3_aa: CASSPWTGTAGANVLTF

v_call: TRBV15
j_call: TRBJ1-2
cdr3_aa: CATTNRGHDYGYTF

v_call: TRBV9
j_call: TRBJ2-3
cdr3_aa: CASSVGLAGGRTDTQYF

v_call: TRBV7-9
j_call: TRBJ1-6
cdr3_aa: CASSLAGTDNSPLHF

v_call: TRBV12-3/TRBV12-4
j_call: TRBJ1-1
cdr3_aa: CASSRAGVTEAFF

v_call: TRBV6-1
j_call: TRBJ1-5
cdr3_aa: CASSEAGGDQPQHF

v_call: TRBV11-3
j_call: TRBJ2-5
cdr3_aa: CASRSQGVPGETQYF

v_call: TRBV13
j_call: TRBJ2-3
cdr3_aa: CASSLLAGVAPAGDTQYF

v_call: TRBV9
j_call: TRBJ2-5
cdr3_aa: CASSVEGQGQETQYF

v_call: TRBV5-1
j_call: TRBJ1-1
cdr3_aa: CASSLNPMNTEAFF

v_call: TRBV11-1
j_call: TRBJ2-1
cdr3_aa: CASSLGPGGPNNEQFF

v_call: TRBV21-1
j_call: TRBJ2-1
cdr3_aa: CASSKALRQGNNEQFF

v_call: TRBV5-8
j_call: TRBJ1-2
cdr3_aa: CASSSFGTGAPNYGYTF

v_call: TRBV5-1
j_call: TRBJ2-1
cdr3_aa: CASSRGTQIDNEQFF

v_call: TRBV29-1
j_call: TRBJ2-1
cdr3_aa: CSVGGRAVSDEQFF

v_call: TRBV28
j_call: TRBJ1-2
cdr3_aa: CASSLSQTYGYTF

v_call: TRBV11-3
j_call: TRBJ2-5
cdr3_aa: CASSLGLAGKETQYF

v_call: TRBV21-1
j_call: TRBJ2-7
cdr3_aa: CASSKGTRRLNEQYF

v_call: TRBV5-4
j_call: TRBJ2-5
cdr3_aa: CASSTGGAQETQYF

v_call: TRBV15
j_call: TRBJ2-7
cdr3_aa: CATSRGDSGAYEQYF

v_call: TRBV14
j_call: TRBJ2-2
cdr3_aa: CASSQEVVSGRAGELFF

v_call: TRBV28
j_call: TRBJ2-7
cdr3_aa: CASSRPARGDYEQYF

v_call: TRBV29-1
j_call: TRBJ1-2
cdr3_aa: CSVGADYGYTF

v_call: TRBV30
j_call: TRBJ2-1
cdr3_aa: CAWSPGQGPSEQFF

v_call: TRBV5-6
j_call: TRBJ2-5
cdr3_aa: CASSLVGPLETQYF

v_call: TRBV30
j_call: TRBJ2-4
cdr3_aa: CAWRRSGRAGVAKNIQYF

v_call: TRBV27
j_call: TRBJ1-1
cdr3_aa: CASSLEGRGRNTEAFF

v_call: TRBV10-3
j_call: TRBJ1-1
cdr3_aa: CAISPKGQNTEAFF

v_call: TRBV3-1/TRBV3-2
j_call: TRBJ1-4
cdr3_aa: CASSPTSGVGEKLFF

v_call: TRBV12-3/TRBV12-4
j_call: TRBJ1-6
cdr3_aa: CASSLVGGTPLHF

v_call: TRBV7-9
j_call: TRBJ1-6
cdr3_aa: CASSLVEGWSSPLHF

v_call: TRBV28
j_call: TRBJ2-7
cdr3_aa: CASRGGGGPLNEQYF

v_call: TRBV5-1
j_call: TRBJ2-5
cdr3_aa: CASSLDRLQETQYF

v_call: TRBV7-9
j_call: TRBJ2-7
cdr3_aa: CASSSTGTDYEQYF

v_call: TRBV2
j_call: TRBJ2-1
cdr3_aa: CASRGTASYNEQFF

v_call: TRBV3-1/TRBV3-2
j_call: TRBJ1-3
cdr3_aa: CASSSLPPGSPGNTIYF

v_call: TRBV7-2
j_call: TRBJ2-3
cdr3_aa: CASSLVGRGGGSRTDTQYF

v_call: TRBV27
j_call: TRBJ2-3
cdr3_aa: CASSTPGQGTDTQYF